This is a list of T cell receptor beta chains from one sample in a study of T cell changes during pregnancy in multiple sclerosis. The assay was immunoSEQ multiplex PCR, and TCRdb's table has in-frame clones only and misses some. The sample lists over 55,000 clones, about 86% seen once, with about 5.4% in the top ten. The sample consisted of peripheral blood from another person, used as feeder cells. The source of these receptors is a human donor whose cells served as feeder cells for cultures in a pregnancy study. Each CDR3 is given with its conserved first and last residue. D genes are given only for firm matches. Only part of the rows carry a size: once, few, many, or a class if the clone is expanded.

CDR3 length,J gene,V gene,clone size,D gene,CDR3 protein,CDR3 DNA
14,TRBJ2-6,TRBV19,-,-,CASLSLAGANVLTF,TGTGCCAGCCTTAGTCTGGCTGGGGCCAACGTCCTGACTTTC
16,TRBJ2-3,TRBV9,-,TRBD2,CASSKGAGGPLDTQYF,TGTGCCAGCAGTAAGGGGGCGGGAGGGCCCTTAGATACGCAGTATTTT
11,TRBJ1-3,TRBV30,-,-,CAWSDRNTIYF,TGTGCCTGGAGTGACCGTAACACCATATATTTT
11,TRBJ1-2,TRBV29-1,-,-,CSAEGRQAYTF,TGCAGCGCAGAAGGACGGCAGGCCTACACCTTC
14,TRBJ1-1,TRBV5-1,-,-,CASSGDSMNTEAFF,TGCGCCAGCAGCGGGGACTCCATGAACACTGAAGCTTTCTTT
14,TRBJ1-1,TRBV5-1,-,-,CASSLGGLDTEAFF,TGCGCCAGCAGCCTAGGGGGATTAGACACTGAAGCTTTCTTT
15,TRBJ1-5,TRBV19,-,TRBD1,CASRIQGDRNQPQHF,TGTGCCAGTAGGATACAGGGGGACCGCAATCAGCCCCAGCATTTT
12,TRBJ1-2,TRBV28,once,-,CASSSESYGYTF,TGTGCCAGCAGTTCAGAGAGCTATGGCTACACCTTC
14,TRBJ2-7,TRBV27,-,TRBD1,CASSPHRGSYEQYF,TGTGCCAGCAGTCCCCACAGGGGCTCCTACGAGCAGTACTTC
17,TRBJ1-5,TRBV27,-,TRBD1,CASSLRGQGIKNQPQHF,TGTGCCAGCAGTTTAAGGGGGCAGGGAATTAAAAATCAGCCCCAGCATTTT
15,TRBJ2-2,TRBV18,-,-,CASSPLSTNTGELFF,TGTGCCAGCTCACCACTTTCGACGAACACCGGGGAGCTGTTTTTT
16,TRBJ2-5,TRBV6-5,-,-,CASSYGYGTSQETQYF,TGTGCCAGCAGTTACGGGTACGGGACCTCCCAAGAGACCCAGTACTTC
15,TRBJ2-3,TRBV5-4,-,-,CASSLAGSSTDTQYF,TGTGCCAGCAGCTTGGCTGGAAGTTCCACAGATACGCAGTATTTT
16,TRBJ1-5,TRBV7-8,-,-,CASSLEGHGSNQPQHF,TGTGCCAGCAGCTTAGAGGGGCACGGTAGCAATCAGCCCCAGCATTTT
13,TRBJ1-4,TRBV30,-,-,CAWNGTPGGKLFF,TGTGCCTGGAACGGGACTCCGGGTGGAAAACTGTTTTTT
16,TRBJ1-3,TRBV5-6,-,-,CASSRTGTNSGNTIYF,TGTGCCAGCAGCAGGACGGGGACCAACTCTGGAAACACCATATATTTT
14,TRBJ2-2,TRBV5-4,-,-,CASSFERDTGELFF,TGTGCCAGCAGCTTCGAGAGGGACACCGGGGAGCTGTTTTTT
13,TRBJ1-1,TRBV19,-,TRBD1,CASSPRDRSQAFF,TGTGCCAGTAGTCCCCGGGACAGGAGTCAAGCTTTCTTT
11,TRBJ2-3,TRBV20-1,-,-,CSARPQYTQYF,TGCAGTGCTAGACCACAGTATACGCAGTATTTT
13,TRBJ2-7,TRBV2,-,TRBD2,CASSDGGAFWQYF,TGTGCCAGCAGTGACGGGGGGGCCTTCTGGCAGTACTTC
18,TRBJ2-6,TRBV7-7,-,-,CASSTRTVPQSRANVLTF,TGTGCCAGCAGCACTCGAACAGTGCCACAAAGTCGGGCCAACGTCCTGACTTTC
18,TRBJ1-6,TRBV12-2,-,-,CASRLADRARSYNSPLHF,TGTGCAAGTCGCTTAGCTGACAGGGCCCGCTCCTATAATTCACCCCTCCACTTT
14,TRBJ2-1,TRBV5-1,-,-,CASSLRESYNEQFF,TGCGCCAGCAGCTTGAGGGAATCCTACAATGAGCAGTTCTTC
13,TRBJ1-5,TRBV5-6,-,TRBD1,CASSSGGGQPQHF,TGTGCCAGCAGCTCAGGGGGCGGGCAGCCCCAGCATTTT
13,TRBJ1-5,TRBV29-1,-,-,CSVDVGSNQPQHF,TGCAGCGTTGACGTGGGGAGCAATCAGCCCCAGCATTTT
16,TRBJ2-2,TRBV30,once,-,CAWSEVQAAYTGELFF,TGTGCCTGGAGTGAAGTCCAAGCGGCGTACACCGGGGAGCTGTTTTTT
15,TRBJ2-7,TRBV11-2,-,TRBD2,CASSPGLAGQIEQYF,TGTGCCAGCAGCCCCGGACTAGCTGGCCAAATCGAGCAGTACTTC
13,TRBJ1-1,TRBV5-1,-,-,CASSLDRNTEAFF,TGCGCCAGCAGCTTGGATAGAAACACTGAAGCTTTCTTT
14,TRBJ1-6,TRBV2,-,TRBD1,CASDEGQGGSPLHF,TGTGCCAGCGACGAGGGACAGGGTGGTTCACCCCTCCACTTT
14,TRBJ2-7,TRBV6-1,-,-,CASSREGQAQEQYF,TGTGCCAGCAGCCGAGAGGGCCAGGCTCAAGAGCAGTACTTC
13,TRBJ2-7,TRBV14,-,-,CASSQVAGYEQYF,TGTGCCAGCAGCCAAGTTGCAGGCTACGAGCAGTACTTC
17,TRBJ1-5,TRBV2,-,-,CASTGQIPSYSNQPQHF,TGTGCCAGCACCGGACAGATCCCCTCGTATAGCAATCAGCCCCAGCATTTT
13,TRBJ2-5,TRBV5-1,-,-,CASSLAQQETQYF,TGCGCCAGCAGCTTGGCGCAGCAAGAGACCCAGTACTTC
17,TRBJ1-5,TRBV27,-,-,CASSLGNDRGGNQPQHF,TGTGCCAGCAGTTTAGGTAATGATCGGGGAGGGAATCAGCCCCAGCATTTT
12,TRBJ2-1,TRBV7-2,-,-,CASSLQGREQFF,TGTGCCAGCAGCTTACAGGGTAGGGAGCAGTTCTTC
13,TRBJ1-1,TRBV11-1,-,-,CASRSAPWAEAFF,TGTGCCAGCAGATCCGCCCCGTGGGCTGAAGCTTTCTTT
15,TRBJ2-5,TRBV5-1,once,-,CASSLRLDSGETQYF,TGCGCCAGCAGCCTTCGACTAGACTCTGGAGAGACCCAGTACTTC
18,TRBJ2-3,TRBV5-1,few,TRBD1,CASSWPREDRASTDTQYF,TGCGCCAGCAGCTGGCCCAGGGAGGACAGGGCGAGCACAGATACGCAGTATTTT
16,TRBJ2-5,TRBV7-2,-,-,CASGLMWQLPQETQYF,TGTGCCAGCGGATTGATGTGGCAACTACCGCAAGAGACCCAGTACTTC
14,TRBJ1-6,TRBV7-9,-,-,CASSLTASNSPLHF,TGTGCCAGCAGCTTGACAGCGAGTAATTCACCCCTCCACTTT
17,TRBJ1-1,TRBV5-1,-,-,CASSLEVVGRGNTEAFF,TGCGCCAGCAGCTTGGAGGTTGTGGGCAGAGGAAACACTGAAGCTTTCTTT
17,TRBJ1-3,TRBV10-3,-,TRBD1,CAISDWGQGASGNTIYF,TGTGCCATCAGTGATTGGGGACAGGGGGCATCTGGAAACACCATATATTTT
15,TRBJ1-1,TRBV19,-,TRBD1,CASSIEGGQASEAFF,TGTGCCAGTAGTATTGAAGGTGGACAGGCGTCTGAAGCTTTCTTT
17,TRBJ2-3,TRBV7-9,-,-,CASSLARDTLSTDTQYF,TGTGCCAGCAGCTTAGCGAGGGACACCCTTAGCACAGATACGCAGTATTTT
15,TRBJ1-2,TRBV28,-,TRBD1,CASSPPWTGHYGYTF,TGTGCCAGCAGTCCCCCCTGGACAGGCCACTATGGCTACACCTTC
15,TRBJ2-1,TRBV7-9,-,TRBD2,CASSLLLAGNNEQFF,TGTGCCAGCAGCTTACTTCTAGCGGGGAACAATGAGCAGTTCTTC
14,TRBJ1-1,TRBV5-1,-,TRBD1,CASRTGTGGTEAFF,TGCGCCAGCAGAACCGGGACAGGGGGCACTGAAGCTTTCTTT
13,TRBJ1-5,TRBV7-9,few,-,CASSLTVDQPQHF,TGTGCCAGCAGCTTAACAGTGGATCAGCCCCAGCATTTT
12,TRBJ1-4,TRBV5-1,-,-,CASRGSGEKLFF,TGCGCCAGCAGGGGATCCGGTGAAAAACTGTTTTTT
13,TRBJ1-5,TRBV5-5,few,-,CASSLEPHQPQHF,TGTGCCAGCAGCTTGGAGCCCCATCAGCCCCAGCATTTT
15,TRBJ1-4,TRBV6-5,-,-,CASTPDPRANEKLFF,TGTGCCAGCACCCCAGACCCGCGTGCTAATGAAAAACTGTTTTTT
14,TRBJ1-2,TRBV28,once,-,CASSFGGANYGYTF,TGTGCCAGCAGTTTCGGCGGAGCTAACTATGGCTACACCTTC